The rows below give T cell receptor beta chains drawn from one sample of a study of breast tumors, draining lymph nodes, adjacent tissues. In TCRdb, the multiplex PCR reads were re-called with MiXCR into one record per CDR3 protein. The profile shows 150,000 to 200,000 distinct CDR3 sequences, roughly 35% of them singletons. The sample comprised axillary lymph node tissue. The origin of the receptors is a female donor with breast cancer. Some clones in this sample may be carry-over from other donors' samples. Both conserved end residues are part of each CDR3. Fields, in order: V gene, J gene, clone size, D gene, CDR3 DNA, CDR3 protein. D genes are given only for firm matches. Clone sizes are given selectively: once, few, many, or a class where the clone is expanded.

TRBV19	TRBJ1-1	NA	NA	TGTGCCAGTAGTATTTTGGGGGGGCAATACACTGAAGCTTTCTTT	CASSILGGQYTEAFF
TRBV5-1	TRBJ2-7	many	TRBD1	TGCGCCAGCAGCCAGACCGGGACAGGGATGTACGAGCAGTACTTC	CASSQTGTGMYEQYF
TRBV18	TRBJ1-2	many	NA	TGTGCCAGCTCACCGCCCAGCGGAACAGCCTCCTATGGCTACACCTTC	CASSPPSGTASYGYTF
TRBV7-2	TRBJ2-7	NA	TRBD2	TGTGCCAGCAGACGGCATGGCGGGGGGGCCTCCTACGAGCAGTACTTC	CASRRHGGGASYEQYF
TRBV29-1	TRBJ1-4	many	NA	TGCAGCGTGAGGGGTTTCGGTGAAAAACTGTTTTTT	CSVRGFGEKLFF
TRBV28	TRBJ2-3	few	NA	TGTGCCAGCAGTGGGGTTCAGGGACGCGGCACAGATACGCAGTATTTT	CASSGVQGRGTDTQYF
TRBV6-5	TRBJ1-1	NA	NA	TGTGCCAGCAGTCACGGCGGGGTCAACACTGAAGCTTTCTTT	CASSHGGVNTEAFF
TRBV6-5	TRBJ2-7	many	NA	TGTGCCAGCAGTCACCTAGGTGGGGACTACGAGCAGTACTTC	CASSHLGGDYEQYF
TRBV6-5	TRBJ1-1	NA	NA	TGTGCCATCGAGCGACGGATGAACACTGAAGCTTTCTTT	CAIERRMNTEAFF
TRBV7-3	TRBJ2-6	NA	TRBD2	TGTGCCAGCAGCTCTGACAAGGGACTAGCGGGGGCCAACGTCCTAACTTTC	CASSSDKGLAGANVLTF
TRBV30	TRBJ1-6	many	NA	TGTGCCTGGAGCCCAGGAGGGGGTCGACGCAATTCACCCCTCCACTTT	CAWSPGGGRRNSPLHF
TRBV6-1	TRBJ2-7	few	NA	TGTGCCAGTCCTCAACCCCGGGACTTCGTAAGACACGAGCAGTACTTC	CASPQPRDFVRHEQYF
TRBV11-2	TRBJ2-5	many	NA	TGTGCCAGCAGCTTAGATAGTTCCCGTCCAGAAGGAGAGACCCAGTACTTC	CASSLDSSRPEGETQYF
TRBV6-6	TRBJ1-2	NA	NA	TGTGCCAGCAGTCACTCGACAGCAGAGTACTATGGCTACACCTTC	CASSHSTAEYYGYTF
TRBV28	TRBJ2-5	NA	NA	TGTGCCACCCAGGCGAGGCGGGGAGAAGAGACCCAGTACTTC	CATQARRGEETQYF
TRBV20-1	TRBJ2-7	many	NA	TGCAGTGCTAGAGGCCGTTCCTCGACCTACGAGCAGTACTTC	CSARGRSSTYEQYF
TRBV5-5	TRBJ2-5	NA	NA	TGTGCCAGCAGCTTGGCTCGAGACAGGTTAGGAGAGACCCAGTACTTC	CASSLARDRLGETQYF
TRBV20-1	TRBJ1-3	NA	NA	TGCAGTGCTCTTGATCTCGAGGGCACTAGCGCTGGAAACACCATATATTTT	CSALDLEGTSAGNTIYF
TRBV5-6	TRBJ2-7	many	TRBD2	TGTGCCAGCAGCCCCCCGGGCGGGGGGTACGAGCAGTACTTC	CASSPPGGGYEQYF
TRBV6-1	TRBJ2-1	many	TRBD2	TGTGCCAGCAGTGAAGTAGCGGGGGGAGGTGAGCAGTTCTTC	CASSEVAGGGEQFF
TRBV14	TRBJ2-1	many	TRBD2	TGTGCCAGCAGCCACGTTCCGGGACTAGCGGCTAACAATGAGCAGTTCTTC	CASSHVPGLAANNEQFF
TRBV18	TRBJ1-2	NA	TRBD1	TGTGCCGGCTCACCAGAATGGGACAGTCCCTATGGCTACACCTTC	CAGSPEWDSPYGYTF
TRBV19	TRBJ2-1	NA	TRBD2	TGTGCCAGTAGTGCGACTAGCGGGGGTCCCAACGAGCAGTTCTTC	CASSATSGGPNEQFF
TRBV6-1	TRBJ2-2	NA	TRBD1	TGTGCCAGCAGCGCCGGGACAGGAACCGGGGAGCTGTTTTTT	CASSAGTGTGELFF
TRBV7-8	TRBJ1-4	many	NA	TGTGCCAGCAGCCCCGGGACTAATAATGAAAAACTGTTTTTT	CASSPGTNNEKLFF
TRBV2	TRBJ1-2	NA	TRBD1	TGTGCCAGCAGTGAACGTGGGGGACAGGGCGAAGGCTACACCTTC	CASSERGGQGEGYTF